Below are 3 T cell receptor beta chains sequenced from a single sample in a study of Ad26.COV2.S vaccination and SARS-CoV-2 variants. Treatment: about 20 received Ad26.COV2.S at low or high dose, single or two shots; about 5 received placebo; per-sample allocation not given. Day 63 following the first vaccine or placebo injection was when the samples were taken. Data came from immunoSEQ multiplex PCR; TCRdb stores just in-frame clones and leaves some out. Here the sample spans more than 400,000 clones, about 90% being singletons. The input for sequencing was peripheral blood, taken in a trial of Ad26.COV2.S vaccine versus placebo. The source of these receptors is a person between 18 and 59 years old who received the Ad26.COV2.S COVID-19 vaccine or a placebo.

Details on this clone: Other DNA sequences from this sample encode an identical CDR3 as well. The V call is TRBV20-1, the J call TRBJ1-1; D gene unclear. The V and J ends lost 1 base and 2 bases respectively, with 2 bases between them. The CDR3 has 11 amino acids. CDR1 and CDR2 (germline): DFQATT, SNEGSKA (reference sequence). This CDR3 is CSARGNTEAFF. CDR3 nucleotide sequence: TGCAGTGCTAGAGGTAACACTGAAGCTTTCTTT.

The chain employs TRBV6-4 and TRBJ2-7; D not certain. Trimming removed 0 bases at V and 6 bases at J, with 9 bases between. The V gene's germline CDR1 is MRHNA and CDR2 SNTAGT. The CDR3 covers 13 residues. Here the CDR3 DNA reads TGTGCCAGCAGTGACTCAGCGAGCACCGAGCAGTACTTC. The encoded protein is CASSDSASTEQYF.

The genes are TRBV9 and TRBJ1-1; 8 nucleotides match TRBD1. Per germline, CDR1 SGDLS and CDR2 YYNGEE. The CDR3 has 18 amino acids. Losses at the gene ends were 0 bases for V and 8 bases for J; bases not matched to a gene: 18. CDR3 bases: TGTGCCAGCAGCGTAGGGAGCGGACAGGGAGCGGGGTGGACCGAAGCTTTCTTT. Its translation is CASSVGSGQGAGWTEAFF. Supplemented by reference TRBV9 and TRBJ1-1, the full variable domain reads DSGVTQTPKHLITATGQRVTLRCSPRSGDLSVYWYQQSLDQGLQFLIQYYNGEERAKGNILERFSAQQFPDLHSELNLSSLELGDSALYFCASSVGSGQGAGWTEAFFGQGTRLTVV.